This T cell receptor (beta chain) was identified during a study of T cell clonality in common variable immunodeficiency. Study-wide points: Compared with controls, CVID subjects had fewer shared TCRbeta clones. Reportedly, TCR beta sequences from common variable immunodeficiency showed fewer deletions and N-nucleotide insertions.

Germline loops: CDR1 SGHDN, CDR2 FVKESK. CDR3 size: 15 residues. Trimming removed 4 bases from V and 7 bases from J, with 16 bases in between. Heparinized whole blood, about 5 to 8.5 ml, came from each donor. The sample holds many counts of this clone. Its antigen is undetermined. The read ends 3 residues early relative to the CDR3; the germline J gene fills the gap. The protocol was immunoSEQ multiplex PCR, while the TCRdb copy is restricted to in-frame clones and leaves out a portion. The sample presents approximately 50,000 clones, none singletons. The clonotype was recovered from a person aged 18 to 69 in good health. The rearrangement joins TRBV14 to TRBJ1-4; possible D gene TRBD1, 6 bases. Sequenced: peripheral blood mononuclear cells. CDR3 protein: CASSLTGLWGEKLFF. Incomplete CDR3 DNA: TGTGCCAGCAGCCTTACAGGGCTGTGGGGTGAAAAA.